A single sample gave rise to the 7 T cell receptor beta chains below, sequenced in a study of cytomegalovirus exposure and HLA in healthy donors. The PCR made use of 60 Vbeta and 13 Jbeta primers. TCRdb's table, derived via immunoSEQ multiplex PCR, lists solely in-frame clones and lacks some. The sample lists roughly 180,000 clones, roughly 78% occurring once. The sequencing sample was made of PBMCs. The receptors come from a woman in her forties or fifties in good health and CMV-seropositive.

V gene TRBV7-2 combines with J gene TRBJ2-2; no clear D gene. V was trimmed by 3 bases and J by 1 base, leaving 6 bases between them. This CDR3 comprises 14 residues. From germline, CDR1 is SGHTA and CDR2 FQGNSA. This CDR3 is CASSFARNTGELFF. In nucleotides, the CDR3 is TGTGCCAGCAGCTTTGCCAGGAACACCGGGGAGCTGTTTTTT.

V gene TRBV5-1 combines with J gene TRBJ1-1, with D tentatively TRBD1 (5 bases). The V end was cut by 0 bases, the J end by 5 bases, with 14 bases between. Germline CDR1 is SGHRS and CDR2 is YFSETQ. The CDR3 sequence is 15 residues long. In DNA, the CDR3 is TGCGCCAGCAGCTTGGCCCAAACGGGACTTACTGAAGCTTTCTTT. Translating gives CASSLAQTGLTEAFF.

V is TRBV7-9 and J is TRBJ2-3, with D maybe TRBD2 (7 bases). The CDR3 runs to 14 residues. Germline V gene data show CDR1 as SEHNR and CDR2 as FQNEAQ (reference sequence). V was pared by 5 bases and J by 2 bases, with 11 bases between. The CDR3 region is CASSLGGPTDTQYF. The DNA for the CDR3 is TGTGCCAGCAGCCTCGGGGGGCCCACAGATACGCAGTATTTT. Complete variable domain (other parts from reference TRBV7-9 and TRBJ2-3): DTGVSQNPRHKITKRGQNVTFRCDPISEHNRLYWYRQTLGQGPEFLTYFQNEAQLEKSRLLSDRFSAERPKGSFSTLEIQRTEQGDSAMYLCASSLGGPTDTQYFGPGTRLTVL.

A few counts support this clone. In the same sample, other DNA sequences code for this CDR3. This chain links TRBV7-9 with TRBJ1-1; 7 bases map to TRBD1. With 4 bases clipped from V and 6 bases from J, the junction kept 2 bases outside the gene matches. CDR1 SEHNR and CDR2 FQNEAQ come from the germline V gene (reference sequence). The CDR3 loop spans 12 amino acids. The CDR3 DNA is TGTGCCAGCAGCTACGGGACAGCTGAAGCTTTCTTT. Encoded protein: CASSYGTAEAFF.

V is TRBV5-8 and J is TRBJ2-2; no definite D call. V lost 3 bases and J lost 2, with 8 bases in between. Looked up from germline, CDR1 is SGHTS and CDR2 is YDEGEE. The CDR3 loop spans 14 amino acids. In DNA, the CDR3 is TGTGCCAGCAGCTCCTACTTAAACACCGGGGAGCTGTTTTTT. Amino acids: CASSSYLNTGELFF.

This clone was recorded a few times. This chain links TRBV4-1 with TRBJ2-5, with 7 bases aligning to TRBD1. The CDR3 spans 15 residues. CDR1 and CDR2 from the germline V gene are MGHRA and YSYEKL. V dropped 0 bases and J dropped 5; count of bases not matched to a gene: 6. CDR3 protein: CASSQEGRGMETQYF. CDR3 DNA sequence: TGCGCCAGCAGCCAAGAAGGCAGGGGGATGGAGACCCAGTACTTC.

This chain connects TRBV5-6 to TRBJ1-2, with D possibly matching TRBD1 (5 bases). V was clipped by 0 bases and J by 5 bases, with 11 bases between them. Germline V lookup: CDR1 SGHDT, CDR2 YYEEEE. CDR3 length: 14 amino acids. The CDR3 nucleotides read TGTGCCAGCAGCTTGGGGCAGGGAGGGTATGGCTACACCTTC. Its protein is CASSLGQGGYGYTF.